The rows below give T cell receptor beta chains drawn from one sample of a study of cytomegalovirus exposure and HLA in healthy donors. The data were produced by immunoSEQ multiplex PCR, yet TCRdb's version contains in-frame clones alone and is incomplete. The sample holds approximately 200,000 clones, 82% seen once. What was sequenced was PBMCs. These receptors were taken from a boy between 2 and 10 years old in good health and CMV-seronegative. CDR3s include the opening cysteine and the closing phenylalanine or tryptophan. A D gene is named only where the DNA matches it firmly. Clone sizes are given selectively: once, few, many, or a class where the clone is expanded.

D gene | J gene | clone size | V gene | CDR3 protein | CDR3 DNA
. | TRBJ2-7 | . | TRBV20-1 | CSATGWDEQYF | TGCAGTGCTACCGGGTGGGACGAGCAGTACTTC
TRBD1 | TRBJ2-7 | . | TRBV19 | CASTRDRLHEQYF | TGTGCCAGTACCCGGGACAGGTTGCACGAGCAGTACTTC
. | TRBJ2-1 | . | TRBV14 | CASSQAPIQFPDNEQFF | TGTGCCAGCAGCCAAGCACCAATCCAGTTTCCCGACAATGAGCAGTTCTTC
TRBD1 | TRBJ1-2 | . | TRBV6-1 | CASRIGDRDGEGYTF | TGTGCCAGCAGGATAGGGGACAGGGATGGAGAAGGCTACACCTTC
. | TRBJ1-6 | . | TRBV5-5 | CASSEQGVNSPLHF | TGTGCCAGCAGTGAACAGGGAGTAAATTCACCCCTCCACTTT
. | TRBJ1-1 | once | TRBV19 | CASSITQETLNTEAFF | TGTGCCAGTAGTATAACACAGGAGACCCTGAACACTGAAGCTTTCTTT
. | TRBJ2-1 | . | TRBV5-4 | CASSPVAGEQFF | TGTGCCAGCAGCCCGGTAGCCGGTGAGCAGTTCTTC
. | TRBJ1-2 | . | TRBV27 | CASSYSHTVNYGYTF | TGTGCCAGCAGTTACTCCCACACAGTAAACTATGGCTACACCTTC
. | TRBJ2-7 | . | TRBV7-9 | CASSPTFFDRLSYEQYF | TGTGCCAGCAGCCCGACCTTTTTTGACAGACTCTCCTACGAGCAGTACTTC
TRBD2 | TRBJ2-3 | . | TRBV9 | CASSVAQISGGATDTQYF | TGTGCCAGCAGCGTAGCCCAAATCAGCGGGGGGGCCACAGATACGCAGTATTTT
TRBD1 | TRBJ1-1 | few | TRBV5-4 | CASSRDSPLPEAFF | TGTGCCAGCAGCCGGGACAGCCCCTTACCTGAAGCTTTCTTT
. | TRBJ2-3 | . | TRBV6-1 | CASRASRTYTQYF | TGTGCCAGCCGAGCGAGCCGTACATATACGCAGTATTTT
TRBD2 | TRBJ2-1 | . | TRBV9 | CASSEGTSRPYNEQFF | TGTGCCAGCAGCGAGGGGACTAGCCGCCCCTACAATGAGCAGTTCTTC
. | TRBJ2-7 | once | TRBV10-3 | CAISQGGPSYEQYF | TGTGCCATCAGTCAAGGGGGACCGAGCTACGAGCAGTACTTC
. | TRBJ1-6 | few | TRBV27 | CASSLSRNNSPLHF | TGTGCCAGCAGTTTATCCCGTAATAATTCACCCCTCCACTTT
. | TRBJ2-5 | . | TRBV7-2 | CASRIGSSTQETQYF | TGTGCCAGCAGGATAGGGAGCTCGACCCAAGAGACCCAGTACTTC
TRBD1 | TRBJ1-4 | . | TRBV7-9 | CASSPGQGPLFF | TGTGCCAGCAGCCCGGGACAGGGCCCGCTGTTTTTT
TRBD1 | TRBJ1-3 | . | TRBV27 | CASSLRGLGNTIYF | TGTGCCAGCAGTTTAAGGGGGCTCGGAAACACCATATATTTT
TRBD2 | TRBJ2-1 | . | TRBV4-1 | CASSQDQRGGSYNEQFF | TGCGCCAGCAGCCAAGATCAGCGGGGGGGCTCCTACAATGAGCAGTTCTTC
. | TRBJ2-7 | . | TRBV30 | CAWSLGTLPILYEQYF | TGTGCCTGGAGTTTAGGGACACTACCCATCCTGTACGAGCAGTACTTC